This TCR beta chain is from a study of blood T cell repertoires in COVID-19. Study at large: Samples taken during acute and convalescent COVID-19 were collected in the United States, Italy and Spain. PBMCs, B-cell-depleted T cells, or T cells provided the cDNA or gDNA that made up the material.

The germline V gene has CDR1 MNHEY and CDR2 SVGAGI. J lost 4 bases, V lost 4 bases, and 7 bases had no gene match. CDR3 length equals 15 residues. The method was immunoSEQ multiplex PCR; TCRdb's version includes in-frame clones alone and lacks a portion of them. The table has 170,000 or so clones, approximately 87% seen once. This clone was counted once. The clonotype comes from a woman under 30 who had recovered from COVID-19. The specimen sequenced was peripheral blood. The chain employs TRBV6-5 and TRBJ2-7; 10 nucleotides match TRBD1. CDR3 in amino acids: CASSWGTGELYEQYF. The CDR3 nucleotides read TGTGCCAGCAGTTGGGGGACAGGGGAATTATACGAGCAGTACTTC.